What follows are 25 T cell receptor beta chains derived from one specimen sequenced in a study of regulatory T cells in long-lasting Graves disease (dated by TCRdb to about 2021). Library preparation was by multiplex PCR. The reads were generated on an Illumina HiSeq 4000. CDR3 regions were amplified by Arm-PCR with iRepertoire HTBI primers to construct TCR beta libraries. TCRdb ran its own pipeline on the public reads, namely fastp trimming at Q25 and MiXCR clone calling, and kept in-frame beta chains. Identical CDR3 proteins give one entry, which carries the most common genes and DNA. This sample has just over 600,000 distinct CDR3 sequences in its table, and 15% to 20% of those were observed once. Approximately 20% of the sample goes to the ten largest clones. Read against the paper, the sample's time point label means: newly diagnosed GD, antithyroid drugs for less than 3 months. For both TCR sequencing and RNA sequencing, RNA was extracted from PBMCs in TRIzol.

In addition, the sample was reused for a study of T cells in Graves' hyperthyroidism and ophthalmopathy.

The sequencing used peripheral blood mononuclear cells (PBMCs), collected at new diagnosis, from a patient treated with antithyroid drugs. The receptors were gathered from a woman in her 30s with Graves disease. Donor details come from another sample of the same person, matched by shared clones.

The table lists this clonotype with many counts. The chain is built from TRBV28 and TRBJ2-1; D remains ambiguous. This CDR3 has 12 residues. CDR1 MDHEN and CDR2 SYDVKM come from the germline V gene. V lost 3 bases and J lost 7, with 7 bases in between. The CDR3 region is CASSFERNEQFF. The CDR3 coding sequence is TGTGCCAGCAGTTTCGAAAGGAATGAGCAGTTCTTC. Full variable domain (rest looked up from reference TRBV28 and TRBJ2-1): DVKVTQSSRYLVKRTGEKVFLECVQDMDHENMFWYRQDPGLGLRLIYFSYDVKMKEKGDIPEGYSVSREKKERFSLILESASTNQTSMYLCASSFERNEQFFGPGTRLTVL.

The chain has TRBV6-5 and TRBJ1-1, with D perhaps matching TRBD1 (6 bases). The V and J ends lost 0 bases and 8 bases respectively, with 10 bases between them. The germline CDR1 and CDR2 sequences are MNHEY and SVGAGI. The CDR3 is 13 residues long. CDR3 DNA sequence: TGTGCCAGCAGTTACTCCAGGGGCGGGGAAGCTTTCTTT. Translated, it gives CASSYSRGGEAFF.

The chain carries TRBV28 and TRBJ1-1, with 7 positions matching TRBD1. Per the germline V gene, CDR1 is MDHEN and CDR2 is SYDVKM. J lost 1 base, V lost 7 bases, and 9 bases had no gene match. The CDR3 totals 15 residues. CDR3 protein: CASTETGTENTEAFF. DNA for the CDR3: TGTGCCAGCACCGAAACCGGGACAGAGAACACTGAAGCTTTCTTT. Variable domain in full (rest from reference TRBV28 and TRBJ1-1): DVKVTQSSRYLVKRTGEKVFLECVQDMDHENMFWYRQDPGLGLRLIYFSYDVKMKEKGDIPEGYSVSREKKERFSLILESASTNQTSMYLCASTETGTENTEAFFGQGTRLTVV.

About this clonotype itself: Being one base from a much bigger clone, this may be a read error. The chain uses TRBV7-9 and TRBJ1-1; D is ambiguous. Trimming cost V 2 bases and J 4 bases, with 14 bases left between them. Germline-derived CDR1 and CDR2 are SEHNR and FQNEAQ (reference sequence). CDR3 length: 15 amino acids. The CDR3 protein is CASSLRDGSGTEAFF. CDR3 in DNA: TGTGCCAGCAGCTTAAGGGATGGGTCGGGCACTGAAGCTTTCTTT.

This clonotype has a handful of counts. CDR3 protein: CTSSLALGVSETQYF. CDR3 coding DNA: TGTACCAGCAGCTTAGCGCTGGGAGTATCAGAGACCCAGTACTTC. This chain links TRBV7-2 with TRBJ2-5, with a weak D call TRBD2 (5 bases). The CDR3 has 15 amino acids. From germline, CDR1 is SGHTA and CDR2 FQGNSA. The V end lost 0 bases, the J end lost 4 bases, and 12 bases lay between the germline ends.

This clonotype occurred a few times. V and J are TRBV9 and TRBJ2-3, with 8 bases fitting TRBD2. The CDR3 length is 15 residues. CDR1 is SGDLS and CDR2 is YYNGEE in the germline V gene. The V segment lost 4 bases and the J segment 0 bases; nucleotides outside the gene matches: 4. CDR3: CASSLVAGSTDTQYF. The DNA for the CDR3 is TGTGCCAGCAGCCTAGTAGCGGGAAGCACAGATACGCAGTATTTT.

J is TRBJ1-4 and V is TRBV12-3 or TRBV12-4; TRBD1 might be the D (6 bases). V lost 5 bases and J 7 bases, leaving 17 bases between the germline ends. The length of the CDR3 is 15 residues. CDR3 protein: CASSRNTGIGEKLFF. For the CDR3, the DNA is TGTGCCAGCAGTCGTAACACAGGGATCGGTGAAAAACTGTTTTTT.

This clonotype has ten or more counts. The chain has TRBV3-1 and TRBJ2-1, with D maybe TRBD2 (5 bases). This CDR3 spans 12 amino acids. Germline CDR1 LGHDT, CDR2 YNNKEL (reference sequence). Trimming took 4 bases from V and 12 from J, leaving 13 bases between them. The CDR3 loop reads CASSLGRGVQFF. The CDR3 nucleotides read TGTGCCAGCAGCCTAGGCCGGGGAGTGCAGTTCTTC.

This clonotype appeared a few times. CDR3 amino acids: CSARLGLAGYNEQFF. Here the CDR3 DNA reads TGCAGTGCTAGATTGGGACTAGCGGGTTACAATGAGCAGTTCTTC. The chain has TRBV20-1 and TRBJ2-1; 12 bases align to TRBD2. The CDR3 extends over 15 amino acids. Germline CDR1 is DFQATT and CDR2 is SNEGSKA (reference sequence). J gave up 4 bases and V 2 bases, and 3 bases lay outside the gene matches.

This clonotype was recorded at least ten times. This chain uses TRBV2 with TRBJ2-3; a weak D match, TRBD1 (6 bases). The germline V gene encodes CDR1 SNHLY and CDR2 FYNNEI. Trimming took off 7 bases at V and 0 bases at J, with 11 bases between the two ends. This CDR3 spans 14 amino acids. CDR3 DNA: TGTGCCAGCATCCGGACAGTCAGCACAGATACGCAGTATTTT. Encoded protein: CASIRTVSTDTQYF.

This clonotype has ten or more counts. This rearrangement joins TRBV6-1 to TRBJ1-2, with 7 bases matching TRBD1. Germline V gene sequence: CDR1 MNHNS, CDR2 SASEGT. V lost 1 base and J lost 2; bases outside the gene matches: 1. The CDR3 consists of 14 residues. This CDR3 is CASSEGTGNYGYTF. Written as DNA, the CDR3 is TGTGCCAGCAGTGAAGGGACAGGCAACTATGGCTACACCTTC.

This clonotype has ten or more counts. The gene calls are TRBV6-5 and TRBJ2-3; no clear D gene. Germline-derived CDR1 and CDR2 are MNHEY and SVGAGI. CDR3 length: 16 amino acids. V was clipped by 0 bases and J by 0 bases, with 10 bases between them. The CDR3 spells CASSYSNQDSTDTQYF. The CDR3 nucleotides are TGTGCCAGCAGTTACTCGAATCAAGACAGCACAGATACGCAGTATTTT.

This clonotype was picked up a small number of times. The chain combines TRBV10-2 with TRBJ1-2; possibly TRBD1 for D (5 bases). The V gene's germline CDR1 is WSHSY and CDR2 SAAADI. The CDR3 is made up of 13 amino acids. V lost 2 bases and J lost 8, with 12 bases in between. CDR3 sequence reads: CASSEAGTSGYTF. In nucleotides, the CDR3 is TGCGCCAGCAGTGAGGCAGGGACGAGCGGCTACACCTTC.

This clonotype was seen ten or more times. This chain uses TRBV28 with TRBJ2-3; D might be TRBD2 (6 bases). The CDR3 has 15 amino acids. The germline V gene encodes CDR1 MDHEN and CDR2 SYDVKM. V gave up 4 bases and J gave up 1 base, with 12 bases separating them. CDR3 sequence: CASSSPGGGTDTQYF. The DNA for the CDR3 is TGTGCCAGCAGTTCCCCCGGAGGGGGCACAGATACGCAGTATTTT.

V usage is TRBV12-3 or TRBV12-4 and J usage is TRBJ1-5; tentative D call: TRBD1 (6 bases). CDR3 length: 15 amino acids. V was pared by 8 bases and J by 1 base, with 15 bases between. CDR3 coding DNA: TGTGCCAGCCATTTCGCAGGGGCGAGCAATCAGCCCCAGCATTTT. Protein sequence: CASHFAGASNQPQHF.

This clonotype came up a few times. V and J are TRBV19 and TRBJ1-6, with 7 bases fitting TRBD1. V was pared by 6 bases and J by 9 bases, with 11 bases of the junction left unmatched. Germline loops: CDR1 LNHDA, CDR2 SQIVND (reference sequence). This CDR3 region has 15 residues. Here the CDR3 reads CASRNTGTVTSPLHF. The CDR3 nucleotides read TGTGCCAGTAGGAATACCGGGACAGTTACTTCACCCCTCCACTTT.

The rearrangement uses TRBV7-9 and TRBJ1-2; 7 bases map to TRBD1. The V and J ends lost 5 bases and 5 bases, in that order; junction bases with no gene match: 14. The length of the CDR3 is 16 residues. Germline CDR1 and CDR2: SEHNR and FQNEAQ (reference sequence). The DNA of the CDR3 is TGTGCCAGCAGCCTCGCAGGGGGGGCCACGCTTTATGGCTACACCTTC. This gives the protein CASSLAGGATLYGYTF.

V gene TRBV25-1 combines with J gene TRBJ2-5; possibly TRBD1 for D (5 bases). The germline CDR1 and CDR2 sequences are MGHDK and SYGVNS. Trimming removed 1 base at V and 4 bases at J, with 16 bases between. The CDR3 runs to 16 residues. CDR3 loop: CASSESRPGKGETQYF. The CDR3 bases are TGTGCCAGCAGTGAATCCCGGCCAGGGAAGGGAGAGACCCAGTACTTC. The full variable domain, rest sourced from reference TRBV25-1 and TRBJ2-5, is EADIYQTPRYLVIGTGKKITLECSQTMGHDKMYWYQQDPGMELHLIHYSYGVNSTEKGDLSSESTVSRIRTEHFPLTLESARPSHTSQYLCASSESRPGKGETQYFGPGTRLLVL.

This clonotype was picked up many times. The rearrangement links TRBV2 to TRBJ2-1, with TRBD1 matching 7 bases. Trimming removed 3 bases from V and 3 bases from J; junction bases left unmatched: 5. The CDR3 extends over 15 amino acids. Germline V gene lookup returns CDR1 SNHLY and CDR2 FYNNEI. The CDR3 is CASSDRGGFYNEQFF. In DNA form, the CDR3 reads TGTGCCAGCAGTGACCGAGGGGGCTTCTACAATGAGCAGTTCTTC.

This clonotype was counted at least ten times. V is TRBV2 and J is TRBJ2-5, with D unresolved. CDR1 and CDR2 (germline): SNHLY, FYNNEI. Trimming stripped 0 bases from V and 5 bases from J, with 4 bases between. The CDR3 has 12 amino acids. The CDR3 bases are TGTGCCAGCAGTGAAGCTGTCGAGACCCAGTACTTC. Translating it yields CASSEAVETQYF.

This clonotype showed up just a few times. The chain joins TRBV10-3 to TRBJ2-7, with unresolved D. V dropped 0 bases and J dropped 5 bases, with 5 bases sitting between them. The length of the CDR3 is 12 residues. CDR1 ENHRY and CDR2 SYGVKD come from the germline V gene. The CDR3 DNA is TGTGCCATCAGTGAGTCTGGGGACGAGCAGTACTTC. It specifies CAISESGDEQYF.

The V gene is TRBV20-1, the J gene TRBJ2-4; TRBD2 agrees at 14 bases. CDR3 length: 18 amino acids. Germline V lookup: CDR1 DFQATT, CDR2 SNEGSKA (reference sequence). After removal of 6 bases from V and 1 base from J, the junction contained 11 bases not matched to a gene. The DNA for the CDR3 is TGCAGTGCCGGGGTCGGGACTAGCGGGAGTCTGGCCAAAAACATTCAGTACTTC. It codes for CSAGVGTSGSLAKNIQYF.

In this sample, this clonotype turned up a few times. The chain employs TRBV20-1 and TRBJ1-6, with D possibly being TRBD1 (5 bases). This CDR3 has 15 amino acids. V lost 0 bases and J 7 bases, leaving 13 bases between the germline ends. Germline V lookup: CDR1 DFQATT, CDR2 SNEGSKA (reference sequence). The CDR3 sequence: CSARDLQGGNSPLHF. In DNA, the CDR3 is TGCAGTGCTAGAGACCTCCAGGGTGGGAATTCACCCCTCCACTTT.

This clonotype was counted between two and nine times. The chain joins TRBV18 to TRBJ1-1; 11 bases fit TRBD1. Germline values: CDR1 KGHSH, CDR2 LQKENI. The CDR3 spans 15 residues. V trimming: 0 bases; J trimming: 4 bases; junction bases outside the gene matches: 1. CDR3 amino acids: CASSPPGTGGTEAFF. The CDR3 bases are TGTGCCAGCTCACCACCAGGGACAGGGGGCACTGAAGCTTTCTTT.

The gene calls are TRBV20-1 and TRBJ1-1; D is unclear. CDR3 length equals 14 residues. Per the germline V gene, CDR1 is DFQATT and CDR2 is SNEGSKA (reference sequence). V lost 5 bases and J 1 base, leaving 14 bases between the germline ends. The CDR3 sequence is CSAPKGNRNTEAFF. For the CDR3, the DNA is TGCAGTGCTCCCAAAGGGAATAGGAACACTGAAGCTTTCTTT.